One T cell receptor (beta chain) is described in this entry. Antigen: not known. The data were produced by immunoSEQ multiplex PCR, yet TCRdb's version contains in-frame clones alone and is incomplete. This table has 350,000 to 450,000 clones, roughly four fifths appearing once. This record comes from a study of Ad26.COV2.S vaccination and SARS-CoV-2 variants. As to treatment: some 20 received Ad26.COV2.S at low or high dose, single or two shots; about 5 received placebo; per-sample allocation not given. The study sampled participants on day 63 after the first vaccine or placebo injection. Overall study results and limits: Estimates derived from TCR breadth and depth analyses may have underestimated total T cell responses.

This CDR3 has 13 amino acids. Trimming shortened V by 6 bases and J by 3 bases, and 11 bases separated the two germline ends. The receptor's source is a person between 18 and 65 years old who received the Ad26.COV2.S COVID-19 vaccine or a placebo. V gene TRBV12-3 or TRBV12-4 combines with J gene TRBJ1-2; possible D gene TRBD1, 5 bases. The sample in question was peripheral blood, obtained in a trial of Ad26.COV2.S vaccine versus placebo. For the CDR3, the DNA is TGTGCCAGCAGCCGGGGACGGCACTATGGCTACACCTTC. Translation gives CASSRGRHYGYTF.